Detailed here is one T cell receptor beta chain. This receptor's antigen is unknown. Base quality data are lacking; no much larger clone is found one base away. For sequencing of the TCRbeta CDR3 region, genomic DNA was extracted from the sorted cells. The immunoSEQ Assay was used to sequence the TCRbeta CDR3 regions. As stored in TCRdb, this immuneACCESS dataset retains in-frame rearrangements with V and J assigned. A fraction of the clones does not appear; measured against another copy, unresolved V genes explain less than half of the discrepancy, and the remainder lacks a known reason. In all, the sample holds 65,000 to 80,000 clones, and roughly nine tenths of those were seen once. The ten biggest clones cover 14% to 15% of the sample. The record originates from a study of OX40 agonist ivuxolimab in advanced cancers. Regarding the research as a whole: Ivuxolimab was a fully human IgG2 agonistic monoclonal antibody targeting the costimulatory receptor OX40 (CD134). The dose-escalation cohort was roughly 83% male with a mean age of approximately 59 years, ranging from roughly 23 to 85. Partial responses occurred in three dose-escalation patients: two with cutaneous melanoma and one with hepatocellular carcinoma. Among the approximately 50 dose-escalation patients, some 19 had hepatocellular carcinoma, around 15 melanoma, 9 renal cell carcinoma and 9 head and neck cancer. Intravenous ivuxolimab was administered to patients every 2 weeks at six dose levels: 0.01, 0.1, 0.3, 1.5, 3 and 10 mg/kg. Patients were allowed to have had prior anti-PD-1, anti-PD-L1 or anti-CTLA-4 therapy, and approximately 39% of the dose-escalation patients had been treated with checkpoint inhibitors. The monotherapy dose-escalation portion (N of about 50 patients) of the phase I ivuxolimab trial is reported in the paper. Peripheral TCRbeta sequencing was intended to test whether TCR sequence diversity was altered and clonal T-cell expansion was caused by ivuxolimab. What the research found in general, with its limitations: Clonal expansion of both CD4+ and CD8+ blood T cells was observed from baseline to week 6 at doses 0.1 to 3.0 mg/kg. After ivuxolimab, more expanded clones were found on average in CD8+ T cells than in CD4+ T cells. The antigen specificity of the clonally expanded peripheral T cells was not determined. Low levels of normalized T-cell clonal expansion were also seen in some patients who did not respond. In partial responders in the 0.1-3.0 mg/kg groups, normalized peripheral clonal expansion was found to be among the lowest, especially among CD8+ T cells.

Patients with a history of autoimmune disease or receiving systemic immunosuppression were excluded from the trial. Peripheral blood for TCR sequencing was collected from all dose cohorts at baseline, on cycle 4 day 1, and on cycle 7 day 1. Samples were obtained from an open-label, multicenter, first-in-human phase I dose-escalation trial of ivuxolimab. Adults with locally advanced or metastatic melanoma, renal cell carcinoma, hepatocellular carcinoma or head and neck squamous cell carcinoma were enrolled in the trial. Before TCR sequencing, CD4+ T cells and CD8+ T cells were sorted from peripheral blood as separate populations. Sequences were derived from CD4+ or CD8+ T cells sorted from blood, sampled in a trial of the OX40 agonist ivuxolimab. This sequence was found in an adult with an advanced solid tumor such as melanoma, head and neck, liver or kidney cancer.

The DNA sequence follows: TGTGCCACCAGCACGACGGGACAGGGGCATTTGTTTGAAAAACTGTTTTTT. The resulting protein is CATSTTGQGHLFEKLFF. Recombination connected TRBV15 to TRBJ1-4, with 10 bases aligning to TRBD1. Trimming accounts for 4 bases at V and 7 bases at J, while the number of junction bases matched to no gene is 12. The germline V gene (reference sequence) specifies LNHNV as CDR1 and YYDKDF as CDR2. The CDR3 numbers 17 residues from cysteine through phenylalanine. The DNA shown is the 51-base CDR3, in frame from base 1.